This T cell receptor (beta chain) was documented in a study of human T cells and chemical hapten exposure. Each cDNA molecule in the library carried unique molecular identifiers. TCRdb re-called the RACE reads with MiXCR, one entry per CDR3 protein. Of around 340,000 distinct CDR3 sequences listed, around 6.9% are singletons. As for time point: patch test 1, 2 weeks after DPC sensitization. The treatment: therapeutic diphenylcyclopropenone sensitization with weekly scalp DPC. Whole-study findings and limits: TCRs above 1 in 1000 frequency did not change with DPC sensitization. Expanded TCRs produced significantly more large CDR3 similarity clusters than controls did.

This clonotype was detected a few times. No antigen is known for it. The TCR sequence derives from a woman aged 18-30 years with alopecia areata. Some clones in this sample may be carry-over from other donors' samples. The source was whole blood, collected in connection with sensitization to the hapten diphenylcyclopropenone (DPC).

The CDR3 DNA reads TGTGCCAGCAGTGATTCGCGATCAACAGGAGCCCAAGAGACCCAGTACTTC. Residues: CASSDSRSTGAQETQYF. The rearrangement uses TRBV2 and TRBJ2-5, with a tentative D call TRBD1 (5 bases). CDR3 length: 17 residues. V lost 3 bases, J lost 1 base, and 18 bases lay in between. Germline CDR1 is SNHLY and CDR2 is FYNNEI.